Following are 20 T cell receptor beta chains from one sample sequenced in a study of T cells after posttransplantation cyclophosphamide (TCRdb year 2016). Libraries were made using the immunoSEQ multiplex PCR assay. TCRdb took this table from immuneACCESS and kept in-frame rearrangements with V and J called. Such tables lack part of the clones; where checked against another copy, unresolved V genes explain under half of the gap, and the rest is unexplained. The sample yields tens of thousands of clones; roughly 95% were counted once. The biggest ten clones account for about 3% of the sample. Sequencing used PBMCs. Source of these receptors: a woman in her twenties or thirties in good health and a related stem cell transplant donor.

The chain uses TRBV5-4 and TRBJ2-1; D perhaps matches TRBD1 (6 bases). The germline V gene has CDR1 SGHNT and CDR2 YYREEE (reference sequence). This CDR3 comprises 13 residues. V gave up 5 bases and J gave up 5 bases, with 11 bases separating them. CDR3 sequence: CASRLDSHNEQFF. CDR3 DNA sequence: TGTGCCAGCAGGCTGGACAGTCACAATGAGCAGTTCTTC.

The J gene is TRBJ2-2, the V gene TRBV13; 7 bases are shared with TRBD1. CDR3 length: 14 residues. After removal of 6 bases from V and 4 bases from J, the junction contained 5 bases not matched to a gene. Germline V gene data show CDR1 as PRHDT and CDR2 as FYEKMQ (reference sequence). The CDR3: CASRGRGRTGELFF. The CDR3 coding sequence is TGTGCCAGCAGAGGTAGGGGGCGCACCGGGGAGCTGTTTTTT.

The chain links TRBV27 to TRBJ2-7, with TRBD1 matching 8 bases. This CDR3 region has 17 residues. The trim removed 5 bases at V and 0 bases at J, leaving 12 bases unmatched. CDR1 and CDR2 (germline): MNHEY, SMNVEV (reference sequence). CDR3 protein: CASSPYPTGAASYEQYF. The CDR3 coding sequence is TGTGCCAGCAGTCCCTATCCGACAGGGGCCGCCTCCTACGAGCAGTACTTC.

The rearrangement links TRBV5-1 to TRBJ1-1; D possibly corresponds to TRBD1 (6 bases). CDR1 and CDR2 (germline): SGHRS, YFSETQ. V was pared by 5 bases and J by 5 bases, with 19 bases between. The CDR3 covers 15 residues. CDR3 in DNA: TGCGCCAGCAGAACGGGGTTTGGGGGCCTGACTGAAGCTTTCTTT. As protein: CASRTGFGGLTEAFF.

This chain connects TRBV25-1 to TRBJ1-2, with a possible D match to TRBD1 (6 bases). CDR3 size: 14 residues. Between the trimmed V and J ends, which lost 1 base and 4 bases, there was a span of 10 bases. Germline CDR1 MGHDK, CDR2 SYGVNS. CDR3 loop: CASSEWGLGYGYTF. The CDR3, as DNA: TGTGCCAGCAGTGAATGGGGGCTTGGCTATGGCTACACCTTC.

The V call is TRBV7-8, the J call TRBJ2-4; the D gene is possibly TRBD2 (6 bases). CDR1 and CDR2 (germline): SGHVS, FQNEAQ. This CDR3 is built from 14 residues. V lost 1 base and J lost 8, with 12 bases in between. CDR3 residues: CASSLEAGSDIQYF. CDR3 sequence (DNA): TGTGCCAGCAGCTTAGAGGCGGGGAGCGACATTCAGTACTTC.

The chain links TRBV5-5 to TRBJ1-5; tentatively, D is TRBD1 (5 bases). V lost 1 base and J lost 3, with 14 bases in between. This CDR3 comprises 16 residues. Germline-derived CDR1 and CDR2 are SGHKS and YYEKEE (reference sequence). CDR3 sequence (DNA): TGTGCCAGCAGCTTGTCAATTGCAGGGCACAATCAGCCCCAGCATTTT. It codes for CASSLSIAGHNQPQHF.

This chain links TRBV10-3 with TRBJ1-1; D uncertain. The V end was cut by 2 bases, the J end by 0 bases, with 4 bases between. The CDR3 runs to 13 residues. Per germline, CDR1 ENHRY and CDR2 SYGVKD. CDR3 DNA sequence: TGTGCCATCAGTGAGAACTTGAACACTGAAGCTTTCTTT. The encoded protein is CAISENLNTEAFF.

This clone was seen once. This chain uses TRBV5-6 with TRBJ2-1, with 10 nucleotides matching TRBD1. This CDR3 is 15 amino acids long. J lost 2 bases, V lost 4 bases, and 3 bases had no gene match. Germline V lookup: CDR1 SGHDT, CDR2 YYEEEE. The CDR3 DNA is TGTGCCAGCAGCCCCGGGACAGGGGCCTACAATGAGCAGTTCTTC. Translating it yields CASSPGTGAYNEQFF.

This clone appeared once. The gene calls are TRBV30 and TRBJ2-7, with D perhaps TRBD1 or TRBD2 (6 bases each). The CDR3 length is 14 residues. Trimming left V 3 bases short and J 2 bases short, with 14 bases between. From germline, CDR1 is GTSNPN and CDR2 SVGIG (reference sequence). The CDR3 here is CAWRIFGGTYEQYF. The CDR3 DNA is TGTGCCTGGAGAATTTTCGGGGGCACCTACGAGCAGTACTTC.

This clone was seen a handful of times. The J gene is TRBJ2-3, the V gene TRBV12-5; TRBD2 agrees at 14 bases. Trimming took 1 base from V and 8 from J; bases not matched to a gene: 5. Germline assignment: CDR1 LGHNT and CDR2 FRNRAP. CDR3 size: 16 residues. This CDR3 is CASGLGTSGGNGTQYF. CDR3 nucleotides: TGTGCTAGTGGTTTGGGGACTAGCGGGGGGAATGGTACGCAGTATTTT. Combining the CDR3 with reference TRBV12-5 and TRBJ2-3 gives the whole variable domain DARVTQTPRHKVTEMGQEVTMRCQPILGHNTVFWYRQTMMQGLELLAYFRNRAPLDDSGMPKDRFSAEMPDATLATLKIQPSEPRDSAVYFCASGLGTSGGNGTQYFGPGTRLTVL.

The chain combines TRBV13 with TRBJ1-4, with 10 bases lining up with TRBD1. Germline V lookup: CDR1 PRHDT, CDR2 FYEKMQ (reference sequence). This CDR3 is 19 amino acids long. The trim removed 1 base at V and 0 bases at J, leaving 8 bases unmatched. The CDR3 is CASSLVGQGDFATNEKLFF. In nucleotides, the CDR3 is TGTGCCAGCAGCTTAGTAGGACAGGGGGATTTTGCAACTAATGAAAAACTGTTTTTT.

V and J are TRBV6-5 and TRBJ2-1; tentatively, D is TRBD2 (7 bases). The CDR3 totals 14 residues. Germline CDR1 MNHEY, CDR2 SVGAGI. Trimming took 8 bases from V and 2 from J, leaving 13 bases between them. CDR3 sequence reads: CASGPGGPYNEQFF. The CDR3 DNA sequence: TGTGCCAGCGGACCGGGGGGCCCCTACAATGAGCAGTTCTTC.

The J gene is TRBJ1-2, the V gene TRBV6-5; 9 bases fit TRBD1. The CDR3 has 16 residues. CDR1 is MNHEY, CDR2 SVGAGI, per germline. V shed 4 bases and J 3 bases; nucleotides not matched to a gene: 9. The CDR3 protein is CASSSPGTGWDYGYTF. CDR3 nucleotide sequence: TGTGCCAGCAGTTCCCCCGGGACAGGGTGGGACTATGGCTACACCTTC.

This sequence joins TRBV7-3 and TRBJ1-3; D is ambiguous. In germline, CDR1 is SGHTA, CDR2 FQGTGA. The CDR3 covers 16 residues. Trimming cost V 6 bases and J 0 bases, with 15 bases left between them. The CDR3 region has the DNA TGTGCCAGCAGTGAAGGAGCGGCCTTCTCTGGAAACACCATATATTTT. It codes for CASSEGAAFSGNTIYF.

The V gene is TRBV6-4, the J gene TRBJ2-1, with D uncertain. Germline V gene lookup returns CDR1 MRHNA and CDR2 SNTAGT. Deletions cut 0 bases from V and 2 bases from J, with 8 bases between. This CDR3 is built from 15 residues. The CDR3 bases are TGTGCCAGCAGTGACTCCCGTAGTACCTACAATGAGCAGTTCTTC. Translated, it gives CASSDSRSTYNEQFF.

Written as DNA, the CDR3 is TGTGCCACCAGCAGAGATATAGGGGCCGGCGAGCAGTACTTC. As protein: CATSRDIGAGEQYF. The chain carries TRBV15 and TRBJ2-7; possible D gene TRBD1, 5 bases. Trimming took 0 bases from V and 6 from J, leaving 12 bases between them. The germline V gene encodes CDR1 LNHNV and CDR2 YYDKDF (reference sequence). The CDR3 has 14 amino acids.

The CDR3 DNA reads as TGTGCCAGCAGTTTTGTGGGGGGGGCCGGGGAGCTGTTTTTT. Translation: CASSFVGGAGELFF. The chain couples TRBV27 to TRBJ2-2, with TRBD2 matching over 7 bases. The CDR3 is 14 residues long. V was clipped by 3 bases and J by 6 bases; unmatched bases: 4. Germline assignment: CDR1 MNHEY and CDR2 SMNVEV (reference sequence).

This sequence joins TRBV15 and TRBJ1-3; D uncertain. Germline CDR1 and CDR2: LNHNV and YYDKDF (reference sequence). The CDR3 contains 17 residues. Trimming removed 0 bases from V and 0 bases from J, with 12 bases in between. The CDR3 region is CATSRDHSPHSGNTIYF. In DNA form, the CDR3 reads TGTGCCACCAGCAGAGATCACAGCCCCCACTCTGGAAACACCATATATTTT.

The genes are TRBV2 and TRBJ2-5; no firm D call. V lost 3 bases and J lost 0, with 8 bases in between. The CDR3 runs 14 residues. The germline CDR1 and CDR2 sequences are SNHLY and FYNNEI. CDR3 sequence reads: CASSETQNQETQYF. The CDR3 bases are TGTGCCAGCAGTGAGACTCAGAACCAAGAGACCCAGTACTTC.